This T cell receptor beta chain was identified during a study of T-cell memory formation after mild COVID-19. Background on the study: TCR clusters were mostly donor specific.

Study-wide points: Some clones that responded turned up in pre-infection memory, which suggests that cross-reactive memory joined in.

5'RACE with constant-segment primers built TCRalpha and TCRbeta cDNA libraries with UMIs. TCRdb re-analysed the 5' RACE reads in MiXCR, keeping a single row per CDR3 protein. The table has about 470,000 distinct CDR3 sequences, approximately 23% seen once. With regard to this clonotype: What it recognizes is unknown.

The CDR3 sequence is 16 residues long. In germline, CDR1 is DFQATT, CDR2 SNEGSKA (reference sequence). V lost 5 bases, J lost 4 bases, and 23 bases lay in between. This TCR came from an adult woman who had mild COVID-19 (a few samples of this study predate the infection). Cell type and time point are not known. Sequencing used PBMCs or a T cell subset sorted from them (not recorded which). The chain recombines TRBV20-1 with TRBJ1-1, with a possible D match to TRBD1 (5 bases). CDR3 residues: CSAETFGGLGSTEAFF. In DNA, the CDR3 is TGCAGTGCTGAGACGTTCGGGGGACTCGGGAGCACTGAAGCTTTCTTT.